This T cell receptor beta chain stems from a study of T cells in localized non-small cell lung cancer. Findings and limits, study-wide: It was uninvolved adjacent lung that showed the highest T cell clonality, exceeding tumor. The study linked higher blood T cell density to longer overall survival.

The CDR3 length is 15 residues. Trimming shortened V by 4 bases and J by 6 bases, and 19 bases separated the two germline ends. Per germline, CDR1 GTSNPN and CDR2 SVGIG (reference sequence). A note on this clone: Its specificity is not known.

TCRdb's table, derived via immunoSEQ multiplex PCR, lists solely in-frame clones and lacks some. The table lists 1,200 or so clones, about 19% of them singletons, with over 25% in the top ten. The receptor's source is a male donor at least 60 years old with stage I lung adenocarcinoma. The chain couples TRBV30 to TRBJ1-5; no reliable D call. The sequencing here drew on normal lung tissue next to the tumor, taken before any cancer treatment. The CDR3 region has the DNA TGTGCCTGGACCCCCCGGGGAGGGTTGACTCAGCCCCAGCATTTT. As protein: CAWTPRGGLTQPQHF.